This paragraph reports one TCR beta chain. There is no known antigen for this receptor. Nothing much larger sits one base from this clone, and base qualities are not available. This sample is part of a study of OX40 agonist ivuxolimab in advanced cancers. Describing the broader study: Ivuxolimab was an agonistic, fully human IgG2 monoclonal antibody directed against OX40 (CD134), a costimulatory receptor. The monotherapy dose-escalation portion (N ≈ 52 patients) of the phase I ivuxolimab trial is reported in the paper. Partial responses occurred in three dose-escalation patients, of whom one had hepatocellular carcinoma and two had cutaneous melanoma. Prior anti-PD-1, anti-PD-L1 or anti-CTLA-4 therapy was permitted, and checkpoint inhibitors had been received by around 40% of dose-escalation patients. Of the 50 to 55 patients in dose escalation, about 20 had hepatocellular carcinoma, around 15 had melanoma, 9 had renal cell carcinoma and 9 had head and neck cancer. A male proportion of under 85% and a mean age of about 60 years, ranging from 23 to 79, were recorded for the dose-escalation cohort. Intravenous ivuxolimab was administered to patients every 2 weeks at six dose levels: 0.01, 0.1, 0.3, 1.5, 3 and 10 mg/kg. The point of sequencing TCRbeta in the periphery was to test whether ivuxolimab changed TCR sequence diversity and drove clonal T-cell expansion.

Clipping removes 8 bases from V and 7 bases from J, with 11 as the unmatched junction base count. Its CDR3 holds 14 amino acids, cysteine through phenylalanine. Only the CDR3 DNA is retained, 42 bases long and in frame from the first base. As encoded in the germline V gene, CDR1 is MRHNA while CDR2 is SNTAGT. Patients with a history of autoimmune disease or receiving systemic immunosuppression were excluded from the trial. Peripheral blood for TCR sequencing was drawn from every dose cohort at baseline, at cycle 4 day 1 and at cycle 7 day 1. The samples were drawn from a first-in-human, open-label, multicenter phase I dose-escalation trial of ivuxolimab. Adults with locally advanced or metastatic melanoma, renal cell, hepatocellular, or head and neck squamous cell carcinoma were enrolled in the trial. Before TCR sequencing, CD4+ T cells and CD8+ T cells from peripheral blood were sorted into separate populations.

Overall study results and their limits: On average, CD8+ T cells showed more expanded clones than CD4+ T cells after ivuxolimab. The antigen specificity of the peripheral T cells that underwent clonal expansion was not determined. In the 0.1-3.0 mg/kg groups, partial responders had among the lowest normalized peripheral clonal expansion, particularly in CD8+ T cells. Low levels of normalized T-cell clonal expansion were also seen in some patients who did not respond. At doses of 0.1 to 3.0 mg/kg, clonal expansion of both CD4+ and CD8+ blood T cells was observed from baseline to week 6.

Genomic DNA was extracted from sorted cells for sequencing of the TCRbeta CDR3 region. The immunoSEQ Assay was used to sequence the TCRbeta CDR3 regions. TCRdb retrieved this table from immuneACCESS and kept in-frame rearrangements only. Not all clones are present; in checked studies, unresolved V genes account for under half, and no reason is known for the remainder. The sample records some 34,000 clones, 75% to 90% of which are singletons. The leading ten clones occupy roughly 12% of the sample. The specimen was CD4+ or CD8+ T cells sorted from blood, collected in a trial of the OX40 agonist ivuxolimab. The sequence was collected from an adult with an advanced solid tumor such as melanoma, head and neck, liver or kidney cancer. The chain employs TRBV6-4 and TRBJ2-3; 8 bases in between match TRBD1. The CDR3 protein is CASSPGTGKYTQYF. The DNA sequence is TGTGCCAGCTCCCCCGGGACAGGAAAATATACGCAGTATTTT.